This T cell receptor beta chain was found in a study of cytomegalovirus exposure and HLA in healthy donors. The CDR3 spans 16 residues. Germline loops: CDR1 KGHSH, CDR2 LQKENI. V shed 1 base and J shed 3 bases, with 15 bases lying between them. Researchers ran the PCR with 60 Vbeta and 13 Jbeta primers. TCRdb keeps only in-frame clones here, not all; method: immunoSEQ multiplex PCR. The sample includes 96,000 or so clones. As concerns this clone: Its antigen is undetermined.

The study's findings and limits: The dataset shows that most TCR sequences were rare, while some public TCRs occurred in many donors. With later analysis, a missense DCLRE1C variant became linked to TCR beta V- and J-gene trimming. TCR beta sequences reportedly predicted most subjects' HLA-A and HLA-B alleles accurately.

Sequencing used PBMCs. This clonotype originated in a woman aged 25 to 39 in good health and CMV-seronegative. The chain links TRBV18 to TRBJ1-2, with TRBD1 as a possible D gene (6 bases). CDR3 amino acids: CASSPLPGEGDYGYTF. CDR3 nucleotide sequence: TGTGCCAGCTCACCACTCCCCGGGGAGGGGGACTATGGCTACACCTTC.